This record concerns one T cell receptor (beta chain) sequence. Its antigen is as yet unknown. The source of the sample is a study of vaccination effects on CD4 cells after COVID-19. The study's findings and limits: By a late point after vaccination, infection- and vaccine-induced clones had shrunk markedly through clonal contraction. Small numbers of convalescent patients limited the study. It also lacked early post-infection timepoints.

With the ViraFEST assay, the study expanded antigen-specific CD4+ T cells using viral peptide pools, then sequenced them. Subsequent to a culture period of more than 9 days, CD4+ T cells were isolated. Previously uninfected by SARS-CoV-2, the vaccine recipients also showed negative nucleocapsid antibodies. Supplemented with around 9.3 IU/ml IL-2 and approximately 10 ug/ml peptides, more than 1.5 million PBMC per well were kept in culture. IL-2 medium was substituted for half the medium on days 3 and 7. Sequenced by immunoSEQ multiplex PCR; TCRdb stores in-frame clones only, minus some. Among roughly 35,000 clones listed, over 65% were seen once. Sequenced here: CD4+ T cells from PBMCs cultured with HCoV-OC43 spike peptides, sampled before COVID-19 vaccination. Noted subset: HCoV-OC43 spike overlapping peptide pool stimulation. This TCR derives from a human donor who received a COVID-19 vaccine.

CDR3 in DNA: TGTGCCAGCAGCTTACGCCCTATCATCGATGAGCAGTTCTTC. It specifies CASSLRPIIDEQFF. The chain combines TRBV7-2 with TRBJ2-1; D not certain. Germline V gene data show CDR1 as SGHTA and CDR2 as FQGNSA. Trimming removed 2 bases at V and 8 bases at J, with 13 bases between. CDR3 length: 14 amino acids.